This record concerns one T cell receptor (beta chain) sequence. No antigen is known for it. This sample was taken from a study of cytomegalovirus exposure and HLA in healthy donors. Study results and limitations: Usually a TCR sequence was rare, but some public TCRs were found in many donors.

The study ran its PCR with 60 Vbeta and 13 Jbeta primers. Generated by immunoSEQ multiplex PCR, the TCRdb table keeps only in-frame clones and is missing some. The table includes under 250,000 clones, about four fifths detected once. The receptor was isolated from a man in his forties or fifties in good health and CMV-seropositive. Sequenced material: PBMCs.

Here the CDR3 reads CASSRTSGSYEQYF. In DNA, the CDR3 is TGTGCCAGCAGTAGGACTAGCGGGAGCTACGAGCAGTACTTC. The chain joins TRBV6-5 to TRBJ2-7; 13 bases fit TRBD2. Per the germline V gene, CDR1 is MNHEY and CDR2 is SVGAGI. The J segment lost 3 bases and the V segment lost 5 bases, leaving 1 base of the junction unmatched. CDR3 length: 14 amino acids.